These 9 T cell receptor beta chains came from one sample sequenced in a study of technical replicates of blood from a few donors. Sequencing used immunoSEQ multiplex PCR; TCRdb keeps in-frame clones, though not all of them. The sample yields more than 70,000 clones, over 80% seen once. The sample comprised T cells isolated from PBMCs. The source of these receptors is a human donor in good health.

J is TRBJ2-5 and V is TRBV7-7; 10 bases are a match to TRBD2. Germline CDR1 SSHAT, CDR2 FNYEAQ (reference sequence). This CDR3 has 17 residues. After removal of 3 bases from V and 4 bases from J, the junction contained 11 bases not matched to a gene. This CDR3 reads CASSFSRASGSIETQYF. DNA of the CDR3: TGTGCCAGCAGCTTCTCCCGGGCTAGCGGGAGTATAGAGACCCAGTACTTC. The entire variable domain, with the rest obtained from reference TRBV7-7 and TRBJ2-5, is as follows: GAGVSQSPRYKVTKRGQDVTLRCDPISSHATLYWYQQALGQGPEFLTYFNYEAQPDKSGLPSDRFSAERPEGSISTLTIQRTEQRDSAMYRCASSFSRASGSIETQYFGPGTRLLVL.

This clone came up once. J is TRBJ2-1 and V is TRBV5-1; D perhaps matches TRBD2 (5 bases). CDR3 length equals 14 residues. Trimming took 0 bases from V and 5 from J, leaving 9 bases between them. From germline, CDR1 is SGHRS and CDR2 YFSETQ. In DNA form, the CDR3 reads TGCGCCAGCAGCTTGGCAGCGGAAGACAATGAGCAGTTCTTC. Protein sequence: CASSLAAEDNEQFF.

The genes are TRBV4-1 and TRBJ2-7; possibly TRBD1 for D (6 bases). Germline V gives CDR1 MGHRA, CDR2 YSYEKL. V dropped 3 bases and J dropped 6 bases, with 12 bases sitting between them. This CDR3 region has 13 residues. The CDR3 coding sequence is TGCGCCAGCAGCCAGACAGGAGCGCCCGAGCAGTACTTC. Translating it yields CASSQTGAPEQYF.

The CDR3 is CASSLRQGYTF. As DNA, the CDR3 is TGTGCCAGCAGCTTACGACAGGGGTATACCTTC. The chain carries TRBV7-9 and TRBJ1-2; 8 bases are shared with TRBD1. CDR3 length equals 11 residues. Trimming removed 2 bases from V and 14 bases from J; junction bases left unmatched: 4. Per the germline V gene, CDR1 is SEHNR and CDR2 is FQNEAQ (reference sequence).

This sequence joins TRBV11-2 and TRBJ1-1; D gene uncertain. V lost 3 bases and J lost 4, with 6 bases in between. Germline V gene data show CDR1 as SGHAT and CDR2 as FQNNGV. CDR3 length: 12 amino acids. CDR3 protein: CASSFSGTEAFF. The CDR3 DNA sequence: TGTGCCAGCAGCTTTTCCGGCACTGAAGCTTTCTTT. The complete variable domain, with remaining parts taken from reference TRBV11-2 and TRBJ1-1, reads EAGVAQSPRYKIIEKRQSVAFWCNPISGHATLYWYQQILGQGPKLLIQFQNNGVVDDSQLPKDRFSAERLKGVDSTLKIQPAKLEDSAVYLCASSFSGTEAFFGQGTRLTVV.

This chain joins TRBV7-9 and TRBJ2-7, with TRBD2 matching 12 bases. CDR1 SEHNR and CDR2 FQNEAQ come from the germline V gene (reference sequence). J gave up 6 bases and V 7 bases, and 7 bases lay outside the gene matches. This CDR3 has 14 residues. The CDR3 spells CASTTTGLAGEQYF. CDR3 nucleotides: TGTGCCAGCACCACAACGGGACTAGCGGGCGAGCAGTACTTC. Full variable domain (missing parts from reference TRBV7-9 and TRBJ2-7): DTGVSQNPRHKITKRGQNVTFRCDPISEHNRLYWYRQTLGQGPEFLTYFQNEAQLEKSRLLSDRFSAERPKGSFSTLEIQRTEQGDSAMYLCASTTTGLAGEQYFGPGTRLTVT.

The V call is TRBV6-1, the J call TRBJ1-5, with D hard to call. Trimming cost V 7 bases and J 6 bases, with 13 bases left between them. The CDR3 extends over 13 amino acids. CDR1 and CDR2 (germline): MNHNS, SASEGT. The CDR3 DNA sequence: TGTGCCAGCATACCAACCGGGAGTCAGCCCCAGCATTTT. Its protein product is CASIPTGSQPQHF.

The V call is TRBV27, the J call TRBJ2-7; 8 bases map to TRBD1. The CDR3 covers 16 residues. Germline trimming cut 3 bases from V and 3 bases from J; bases unmatched to any gene: 10. Looked up from germline, CDR1 is MNHEY and CDR2 is SMNVEV (reference sequence). The CDR3 region has the DNA TGTGCCAGCAGTTTGTCTGGACAGGGTGAGGGCTACGAGCAGTACTTC. It is translated as CASSLSGQGEGYEQYF.

The gene calls are TRBV7-2 and TRBJ1-2; D unclear. V was trimmed by 1 base and J by 8 bases, leaving 14 bases between them. The V gene's germline CDR1 is SGHTA and CDR2 FQGNSA. The CDR3 is 14 amino acids. Here the CDR3 reads CASSLDGLVGGYTF. Written as DNA, the CDR3 is TGTGCCAGCAGCTTAGACGGACTGGTCGGAGGCTACACCTTC.